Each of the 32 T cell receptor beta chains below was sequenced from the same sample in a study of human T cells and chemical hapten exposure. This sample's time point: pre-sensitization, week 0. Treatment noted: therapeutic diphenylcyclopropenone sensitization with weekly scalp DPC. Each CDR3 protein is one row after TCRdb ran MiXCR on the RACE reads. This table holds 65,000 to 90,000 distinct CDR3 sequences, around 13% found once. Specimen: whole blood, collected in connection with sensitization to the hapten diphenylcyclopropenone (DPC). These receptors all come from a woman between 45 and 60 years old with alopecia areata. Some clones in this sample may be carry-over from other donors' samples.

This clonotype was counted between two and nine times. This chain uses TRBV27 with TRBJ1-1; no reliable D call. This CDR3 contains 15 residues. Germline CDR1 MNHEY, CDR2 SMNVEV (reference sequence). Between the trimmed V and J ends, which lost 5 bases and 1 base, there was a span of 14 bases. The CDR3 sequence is CASSASLLGNTEAFF. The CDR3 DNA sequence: TGTGCCAGCAGTGCTTCGTTACTCGGGAACACTGAAGCTTTCTTT.

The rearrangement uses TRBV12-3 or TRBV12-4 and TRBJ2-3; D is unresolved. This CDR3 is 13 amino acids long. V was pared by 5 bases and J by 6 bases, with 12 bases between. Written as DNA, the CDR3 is TGTGCCAGCAGTGCCCATCTCGGGGATACGCAGTATTTT. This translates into CASSAHLGDTQYF.

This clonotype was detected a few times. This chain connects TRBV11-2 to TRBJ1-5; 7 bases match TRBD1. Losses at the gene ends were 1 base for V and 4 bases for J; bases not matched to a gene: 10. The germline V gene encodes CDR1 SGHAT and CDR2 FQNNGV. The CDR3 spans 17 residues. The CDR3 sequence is CASSLGVRGQRNQPQHF. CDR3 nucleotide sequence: TGTGCCAGCAGCTTAGGTGTAAGGGGGCAACGGAATCAGCCCCAGCATTTT. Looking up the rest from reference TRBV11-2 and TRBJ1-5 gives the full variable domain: EAGVAQSPRYKIIEKRQSVAFWCNPISGHATLYWYQQILGQGPKLLIQFQNNGVVDDSQLPKDRFSAERLKGVDSTLKIQPAKLEDSAVYLCASSLGVRGQRNQPQHFGDGTRLSIL.

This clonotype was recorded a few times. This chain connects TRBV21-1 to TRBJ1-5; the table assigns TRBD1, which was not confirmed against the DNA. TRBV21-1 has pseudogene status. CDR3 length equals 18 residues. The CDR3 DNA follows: TGTGCCAGCAGCAACGACCGGGAACCCAAAAATAGCAATCAGCCCCAGCATTTT. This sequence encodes CASSNDREPKNSNQPQHF.

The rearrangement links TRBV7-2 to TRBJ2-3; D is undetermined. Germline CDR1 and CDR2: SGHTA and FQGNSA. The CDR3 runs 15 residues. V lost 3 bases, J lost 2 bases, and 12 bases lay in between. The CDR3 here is CASSFMIDITDTQYF. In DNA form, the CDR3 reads TGTGCCAGCAGCTTCATGATAGATATCACAGATACGCAGTATTTT.

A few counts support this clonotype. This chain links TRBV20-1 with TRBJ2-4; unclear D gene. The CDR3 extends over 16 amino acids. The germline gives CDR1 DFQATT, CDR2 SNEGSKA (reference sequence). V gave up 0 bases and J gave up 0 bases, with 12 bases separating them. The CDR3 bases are TGCAGTGCTAGAGAGTGGGAAACACTAGCCAAAAACATTCAGTACTTC. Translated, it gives CSAREWETLAKNIQYF.

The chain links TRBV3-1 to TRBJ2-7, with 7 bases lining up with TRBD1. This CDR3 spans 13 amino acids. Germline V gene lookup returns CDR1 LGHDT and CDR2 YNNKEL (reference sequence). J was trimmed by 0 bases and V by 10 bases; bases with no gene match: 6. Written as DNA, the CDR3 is TGTGCCACATCCGGGACAGTCTCCTACGAGCAGTACTTC. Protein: CATSGTVSYEQYF.

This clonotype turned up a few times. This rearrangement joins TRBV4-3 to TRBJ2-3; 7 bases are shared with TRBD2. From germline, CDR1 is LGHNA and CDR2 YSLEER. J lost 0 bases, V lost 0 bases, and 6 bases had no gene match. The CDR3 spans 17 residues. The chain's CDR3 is CASSQDALAASTDTQYF. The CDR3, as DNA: TGCGCCAGCAGCCAAGATGCCCTAGCGGCTAGCACAGATACGCAGTATTTT.

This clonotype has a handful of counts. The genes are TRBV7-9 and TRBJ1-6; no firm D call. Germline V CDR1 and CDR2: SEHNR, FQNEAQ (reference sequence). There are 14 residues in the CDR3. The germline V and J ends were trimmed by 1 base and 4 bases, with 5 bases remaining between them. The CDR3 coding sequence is TGTGCCAGCAGCTTAGAGACGTATAATTCACCCCTCCACTTT. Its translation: CASSLETYNSPLHF.

In nucleotides, the CDR3 is TGTGCCAGCAGCTCCATGCGGGGACAGGGTCTCTACGAGCAGTACTTC. This codes for CASSSMRGQGLYEQYF. This rearrangement joins TRBV11-2 to TRBJ2-7, with 9 bases that match TRBD1. The trim removed 4 bases at V and 3 bases at J, leaving 10 bases unmatched. There are 16 residues in the CDR3. CDR1 SGHAT and CDR2 FQNNGV come from the germline V gene.

CDR3 sequence: CASRAGGANRNQPQHF. As DNA, the CDR3 is TGTGCCAGCAGGGCTGGCGGGGCTAATCGCAATCAGCCCCAGCATTTT. The genes are TRBV12-3 or TRBV12-4 and TRBJ1-5; tentatively, D is TRBD1 (5 bases). This CDR3 comprises 16 residues. The V and J ends lost 6 bases and 2 bases respectively, with 17 bases between them.

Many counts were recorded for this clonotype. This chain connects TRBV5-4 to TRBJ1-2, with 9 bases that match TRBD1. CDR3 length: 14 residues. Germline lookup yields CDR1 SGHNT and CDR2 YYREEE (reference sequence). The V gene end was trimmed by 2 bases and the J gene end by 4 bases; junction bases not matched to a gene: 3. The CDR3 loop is CASSLGTGSYGYTF. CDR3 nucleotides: TGTGCCAGCAGCTTAGGGACAGGGAGCTATGGCTACACCTTC. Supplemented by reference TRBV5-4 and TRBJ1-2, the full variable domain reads ETGVTQSPTHLIKTRGQQVTLRCSSQSGHNTVSWYQQALGQGPQFIFQYYREEENGRGNFPPRFSGLQFPNYSSELNVNALELDDSALYLCASSLGTGSYGYTFGSGTRLTVV.

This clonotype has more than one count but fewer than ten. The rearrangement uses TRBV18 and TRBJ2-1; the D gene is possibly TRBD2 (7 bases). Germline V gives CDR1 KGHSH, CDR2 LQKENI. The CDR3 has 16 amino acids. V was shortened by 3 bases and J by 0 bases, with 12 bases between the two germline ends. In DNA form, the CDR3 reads TGTGCCAGCTCACCGGGGGGCGGGAGCTCCTACAATGAGCAGTTCTTC. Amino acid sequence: CASSPGGGSSYNEQFF. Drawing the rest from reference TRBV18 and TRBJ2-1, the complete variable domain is NAGVMQNPRHLVRRRGQEARLRCSPMKGHSHVYWYRQLPEEGLKFMVYLQKENIIDESGMPKERFSAEFPKEGPSILRIQQVVRGDSAAYFCASSPGGGSSYNEQFFGPGTRLTVL.

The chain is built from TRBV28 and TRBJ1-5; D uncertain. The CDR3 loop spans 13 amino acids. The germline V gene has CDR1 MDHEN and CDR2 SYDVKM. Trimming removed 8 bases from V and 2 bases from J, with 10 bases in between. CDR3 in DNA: TGTGCCAGCCTGGGTTCGGGCAATCAGCCCCAGCATTTT. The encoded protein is CASLGSGNQPQHF.

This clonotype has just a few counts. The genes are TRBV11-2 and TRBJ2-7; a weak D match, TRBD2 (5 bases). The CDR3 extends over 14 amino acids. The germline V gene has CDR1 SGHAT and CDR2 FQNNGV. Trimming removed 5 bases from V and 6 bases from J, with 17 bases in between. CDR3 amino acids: CASSGLRRLFEQYF. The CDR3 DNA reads TGTGCCAGCAGCGGACTCCGACGGTTGTTCGAGCAGTACTTC.

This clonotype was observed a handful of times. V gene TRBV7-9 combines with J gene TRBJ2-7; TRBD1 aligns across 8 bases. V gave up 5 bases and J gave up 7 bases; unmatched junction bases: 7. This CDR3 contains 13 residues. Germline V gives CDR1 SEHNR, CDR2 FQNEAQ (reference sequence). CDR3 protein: CASSKDRGFEQYF. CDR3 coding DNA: TGTGCCAGCAGCAAAGACAGGGGCTTTGAGCAGTACTTC.

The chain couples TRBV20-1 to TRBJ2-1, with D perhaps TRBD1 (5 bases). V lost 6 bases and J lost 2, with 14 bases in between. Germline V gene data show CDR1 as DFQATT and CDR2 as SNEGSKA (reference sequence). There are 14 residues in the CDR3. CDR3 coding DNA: TGCAGTGCGGAAGACAGAACTACCTACAATGAGCAGTTCTTC. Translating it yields CSAEDRTTYNEQFF.

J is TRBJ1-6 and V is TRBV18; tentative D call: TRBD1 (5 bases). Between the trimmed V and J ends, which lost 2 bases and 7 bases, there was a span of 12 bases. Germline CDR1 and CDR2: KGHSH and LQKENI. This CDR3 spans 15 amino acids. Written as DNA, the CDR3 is TGTGCCAGCTCACCATCGGGGGGTCAAAATTCACCCCTCCACTTT. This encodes CASSPSGGQNSPLHF. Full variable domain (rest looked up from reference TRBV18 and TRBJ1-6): NAGVMQNPRHLVRRRGQEARLRCSPMKGHSHVYWYRQLPEEGLKFMVYLQKENIIDESGMPKERFSAEFPKEGPSILRIQQVVRGDSAAYFCASSPSGGQNSPLHFGNGTRLTVT.

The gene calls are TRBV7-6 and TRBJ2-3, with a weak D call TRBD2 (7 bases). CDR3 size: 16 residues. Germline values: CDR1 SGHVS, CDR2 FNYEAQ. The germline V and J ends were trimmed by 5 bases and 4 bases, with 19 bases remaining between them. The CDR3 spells CASSPRGGGGPDTQYF. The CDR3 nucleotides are TGTGCCAGCAGCCCGAGGGGGGGAGGCGGGCCAGATACGCAGTATTTT.

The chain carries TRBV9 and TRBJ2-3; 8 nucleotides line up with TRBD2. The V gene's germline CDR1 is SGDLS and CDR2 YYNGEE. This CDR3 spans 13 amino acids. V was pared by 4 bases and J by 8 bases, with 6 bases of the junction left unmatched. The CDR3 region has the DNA TGTGCCAGCAGCCCAATTCTAGCGGGTACGCAGTATTTT. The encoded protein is CASSPILAGTQYF. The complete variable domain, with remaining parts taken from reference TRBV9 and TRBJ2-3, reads DSGVTQTPKHLITATGQRVTLRCSPRSGDLSVYWYQQSLDQGLQFLIQYYNGEERAKGNILERFSAQQFPDLHSELNLSSLELGDSALYFCASSPILAGTQYFGPGTRLTVL.

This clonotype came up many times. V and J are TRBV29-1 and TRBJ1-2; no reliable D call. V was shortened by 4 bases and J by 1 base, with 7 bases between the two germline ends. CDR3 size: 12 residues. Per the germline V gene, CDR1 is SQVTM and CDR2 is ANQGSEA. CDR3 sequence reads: CSVVQLNYGYTF. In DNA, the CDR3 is TGCAGCGTTGTACAGCTTAACTATGGCTACACCTTC.

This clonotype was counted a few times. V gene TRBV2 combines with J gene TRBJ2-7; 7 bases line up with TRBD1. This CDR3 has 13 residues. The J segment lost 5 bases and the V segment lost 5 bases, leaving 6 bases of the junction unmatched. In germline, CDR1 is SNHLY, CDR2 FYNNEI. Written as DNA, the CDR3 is TGTGCCAGCAGTTTGACAGGGCCCCACGAGCAGTACTTC. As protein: CASSLTGPHEQYF.

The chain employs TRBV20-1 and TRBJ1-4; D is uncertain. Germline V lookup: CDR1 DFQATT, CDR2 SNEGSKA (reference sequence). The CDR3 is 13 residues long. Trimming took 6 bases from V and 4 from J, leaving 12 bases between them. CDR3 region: CSARVGNNEKLFF. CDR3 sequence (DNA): TGCAGTGCGCGAGTGGGGAATAATGAAAAACTGTTTTTT.

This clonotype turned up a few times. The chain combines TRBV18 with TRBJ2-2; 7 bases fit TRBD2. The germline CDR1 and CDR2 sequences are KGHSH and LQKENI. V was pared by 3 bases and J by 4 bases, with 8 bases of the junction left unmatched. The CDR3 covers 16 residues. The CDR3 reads CASSPAAGDLTGELFF. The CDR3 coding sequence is TGTGCCAGCTCACCCGCGGCGGGGGACCTCACCGGGGAGCTGTTTTTT.

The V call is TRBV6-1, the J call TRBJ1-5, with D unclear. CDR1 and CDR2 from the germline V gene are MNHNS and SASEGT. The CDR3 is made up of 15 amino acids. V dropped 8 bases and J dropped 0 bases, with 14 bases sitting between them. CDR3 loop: CASRHSEYSNQPQHF. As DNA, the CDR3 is TGTGCCAGCCGCCACAGTGAATATAGCAATCAGCCCCAGCATTTT.

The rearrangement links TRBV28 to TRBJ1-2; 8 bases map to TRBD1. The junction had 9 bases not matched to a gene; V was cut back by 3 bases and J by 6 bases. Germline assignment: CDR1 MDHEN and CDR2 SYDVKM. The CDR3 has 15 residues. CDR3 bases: TGTGCCAGCAGTTTCACAGGGGGTAATATCGATGGCTACACCTTC. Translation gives CASSFTGGNIDGYTF.

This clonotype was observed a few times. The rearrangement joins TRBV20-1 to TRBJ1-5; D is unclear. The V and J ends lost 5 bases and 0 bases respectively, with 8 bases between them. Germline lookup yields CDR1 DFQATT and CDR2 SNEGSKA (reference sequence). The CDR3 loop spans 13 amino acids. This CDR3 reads CSAARDSNQPQHF. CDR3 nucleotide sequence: TGCAGTGCTGCCCGCGATAGCAATCAGCCCCAGCATTTT.

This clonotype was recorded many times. CDR3 sequence reads: CATSRDGRANYGYTF. The CDR3 DNA sequence: TGTGCCACCAGCAGAGATGGGCGAGCTAACTATGGCTACACCTTC. V is TRBV15 and J is TRBJ1-2; D is unresolved. Germline V gives CDR1 LNHNV, CDR2 YYDKDF (reference sequence). CDR3 size: 15 residues. Trimming left V 0 bases short and J 0 bases short, with 8 bases between.

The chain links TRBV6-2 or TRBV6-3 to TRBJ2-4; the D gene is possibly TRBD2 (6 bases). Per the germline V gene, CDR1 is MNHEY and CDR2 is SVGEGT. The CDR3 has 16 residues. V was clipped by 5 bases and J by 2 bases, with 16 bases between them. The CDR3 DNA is TGTGCCAGCAGTGCCCCTCCGGGGGAGCCCAAAAACATTCAGTACTTC. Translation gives CASSAPPGEPKNIQYF.

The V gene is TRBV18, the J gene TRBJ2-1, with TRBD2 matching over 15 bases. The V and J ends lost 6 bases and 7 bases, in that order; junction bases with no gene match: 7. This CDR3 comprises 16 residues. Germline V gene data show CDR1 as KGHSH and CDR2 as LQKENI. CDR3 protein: CASSTGLAGGLNEQFF. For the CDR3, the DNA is TGTGCCAGCTCCACCGGACTAGCGGGAGGGCTAAATGAGCAGTTCTTC.

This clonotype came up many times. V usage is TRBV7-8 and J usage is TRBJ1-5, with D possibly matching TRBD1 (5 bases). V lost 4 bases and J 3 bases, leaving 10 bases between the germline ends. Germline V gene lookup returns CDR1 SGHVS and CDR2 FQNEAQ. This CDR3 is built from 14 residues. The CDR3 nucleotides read TGTGCCAGCAGCTCTCAGGGATTCAATCAGCCCCAGCATTTT. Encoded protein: CASSSQGFNQPQHF.

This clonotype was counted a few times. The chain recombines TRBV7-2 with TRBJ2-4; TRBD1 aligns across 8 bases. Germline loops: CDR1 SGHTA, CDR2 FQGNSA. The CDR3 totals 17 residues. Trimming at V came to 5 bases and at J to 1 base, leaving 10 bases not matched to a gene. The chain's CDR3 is CASSPPQGALAKNIQYF. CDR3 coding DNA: TGTGCCAGCAGCCCACCGCAGGGGGCTTTGGCCAAAAACATTCAGTACTTC.